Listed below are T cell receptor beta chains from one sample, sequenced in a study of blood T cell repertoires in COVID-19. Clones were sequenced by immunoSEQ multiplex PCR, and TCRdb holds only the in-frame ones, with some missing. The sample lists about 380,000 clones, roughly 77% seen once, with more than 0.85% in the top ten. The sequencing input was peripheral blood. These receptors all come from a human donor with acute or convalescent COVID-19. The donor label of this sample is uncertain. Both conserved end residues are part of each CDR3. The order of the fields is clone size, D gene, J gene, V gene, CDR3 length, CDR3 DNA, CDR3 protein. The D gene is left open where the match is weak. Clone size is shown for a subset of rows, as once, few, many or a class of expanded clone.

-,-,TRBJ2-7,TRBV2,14,TGTGCCAGCAGTTCCGGGACAAAGACCTACGAGCAGTACTTC,CASSSGTKTYEQYF
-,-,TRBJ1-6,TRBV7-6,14,TGTGCCAGCAGCCCGGAGATAGGCTGGTCACCCCTCCACTTT,CASSPEIGWSPLHF
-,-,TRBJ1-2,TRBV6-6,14,TGTGCCAGCAGCGACAATACAGGGACCGGCGGCTACACCTTC,CASSDNTGTGGYTF
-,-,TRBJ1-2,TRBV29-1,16,TGCAGCGCCAACTCGGGGCAGGGGCCCCTCGCCTATGGCTACACCTTC,CSANSGQGPLAYGYTF
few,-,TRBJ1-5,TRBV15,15,TGTGCCACCGGAAGGGCAGGGAGGATGGGTCAGCCCCAGCATTTT,CATGRAGRMGQPQHF
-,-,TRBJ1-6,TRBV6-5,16,TGTGCCAGCAGTTACTCGGGGGGATACTATAATTCACCCCTCCACTTT,CASSYSGGYYNSPLHF
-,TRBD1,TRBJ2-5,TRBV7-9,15,TGTGCCAGCAGCCCTAGGACAGGGACGGGGGAGACCCAGTACTTC,CASSPRTGTGETQYF
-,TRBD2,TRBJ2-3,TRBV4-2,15,TGTGCCAGCAGCCGGACTAGCGGGAGCACAGATACGCAGTATTTT,CASSRTSGSTDTQYF
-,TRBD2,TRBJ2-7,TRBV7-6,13,TGTGCCAGCAGCCCTCCGGGGGGCTACGAGCAGTACTTC,CASSPPGGYEQYF
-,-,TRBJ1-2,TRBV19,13,TGTGCCAGCAGGCCGGTGGACAGCTATGGCTACACCTTC,CASRPVDSYGYTF
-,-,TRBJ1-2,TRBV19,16,TGTGCCAGTTCACGACAAGTTGTCGCCCAAGCCCATGGCTACACCTTC,CASSRQVVAQAHGYTF
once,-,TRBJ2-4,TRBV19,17,TGTGCCAGTAGTATCCCTGGCAGGCCAGGAGCCAAAAACATTCAGTACTTC,CASSIPGRPGAKNIQYF
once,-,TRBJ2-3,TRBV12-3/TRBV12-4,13,TGTGCCAGCAGTTTTGGGGGGACAGATACGCAGTATTTT,CASSFGGTDTQYF
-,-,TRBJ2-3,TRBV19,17,TGTGCCAGTAGTATAGCACCAATAGCGGTTGGCACAGATACGCAGTATTTT,CASSIAPIAVGTDTQYF
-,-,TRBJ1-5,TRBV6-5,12,TGTGCCAGCAGTTACCTAGGGGGGCCCCAGCATTTT,CASSYLGGPQHF
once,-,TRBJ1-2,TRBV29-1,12,TGCAGCGTTGAAGGAGGGAGGGATCGGTACACCTTC,CSVEGGRDRYTF
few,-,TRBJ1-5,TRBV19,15,TGTGCCAGTAGTTCCCGGGGGGGATCAGGGCAGCCCCAGCATTTT,CASSSRGGSGQPQHF